The 20 T cell receptor beta chains below all came from one sample that was sequenced in a study of T cells in Graves' hyperthyroidism and ophthalmopathy. From RNA transcripts, TCR beta CDR3 regions were amplified. HTBI primers were employed in a first-round RT-PCR of the TCR CDR3. TCRdb used MiXCR to reprocess the multiplex PCR reads, holding one entry per CDR3 protein. The table lists roughly 700,000 distinct CDR3 sequences, 35% of them singletons, with 30% to 40% in the top ten. The specimen was blood. Receptors were obtained from a woman aged 40 to 50 with Graves' hyperthyroidism.

This clonotype has ten or more counts. The V call is TRBV7-2, the J call TRBJ2-7; D remains unclear. From germline, CDR1 is SGHTA and CDR2 FQGNSA. The CDR3 runs 11 residues. V was pared by 3 bases and J by 3 bases, with 3 bases between. CDR3 nucleotide sequence: TGTGCCAGCAGCTTTCTCTACGAGCAGTACTTC. Its translation is CASSFLYEQYF.

This clonotype has at least ten counts. The V gene is TRBV28, the J gene TRBJ1-6, with 8 bases fitting TRBD1. After removal of 5 bases from V and 7 bases from J, the junction contained 7 bases not matched to a gene. From germline, CDR1 is MDHEN and CDR2 SYDVKM. The CDR3 covers 15 residues. The CDR3: CASSIGQGGNSPLHF. CDR3 coding DNA: TGTGCCAGCAGTATCGGACAGGGAGGGAATTCACCCCTCCACTTT.

This clonotype appeared a few times. The V gene is TRBV28, the J gene TRBJ2-7; D gene ambiguous. Trimming shortened V by 6 bases and J by 3 bases, and 12 bases separated the two germline ends. The CDR3 spans 13 residues. Germline CDR1 and CDR2: MDHEN and SYDVKM. The CDR3 coding sequence is TGTGCCAGCAGCGATATATCCGACTACGAGCAGTACTTC. Translating it yields CASSDISDYEQYF.

This clonotype showed up just a few times. V and J are TRBV6-5 and TRBJ1-1; 7 bases map to TRBD1. In germline, CDR1 is MNHEY, CDR2 SVGAGI. With 5 bases clipped from V and 0 bases from J, the junction kept 15 bases outside the gene matches. This CDR3 is 18 amino acids long. CDR3 loop: CASSPVQGRSSMNTEAFF. The CDR3, as DNA: TGTGCCAGCAGTCCCGTACAGGGGAGATCCTCGATGAACACTGAAGCTTTCTTT.

The gene calls are TRBV7-2 and TRBJ1-1; 10 bases map to TRBD1. This CDR3 spans 15 amino acids. CDR1 and CDR2 from the germline V gene are SGHTA and FQGNSA. V trimming: 7 bases; J trimming: 7 bases; junction bases outside the gene matches: 12. The CDR3 DNA reads as TGTGCCAGCACTCAGCCCGGGACAGGGGATTATGAAGCTTTCTTT. Translating it yields CASTQPGTGDYEAFF.

This clonotype was seen ten or more times. V usage is TRBV20-1 and J usage is TRBJ1-1, with D perhaps matching TRBD1 (5 bases). Germline CDR1 DFQATT, CDR2 SNEGSKA (reference sequence). The ends were cut back, 1 base at V and 3 bases at J, with 12 bases in the middle. The CDR3 runs 14 residues. CDR3 coding DNA: TGCAGTGCTAGAGGGTTCAGGGTGGACACTGAAGCTTTCTTT. Protein: CSARGFRVDTEAFF.

Details on this clonotype: The DNA is omitted, as the CDR3 cannot be located on it reliably, and the CDR3 follows TCRdb's listing. The CDR3 sequence: CSVEDRTIGANVLTFGAGTGELFF. This chain links TRBV29-1 with TRBJ2-2; the table's D call, TRBD1, was not checked against the DNA. With termini counted, the CDR3 has 24 amino acids. Germline CDR1 and CDR2: SQVTM and ANQGSEA.

A few counts support this clonotype. J is TRBJ2-2 and V is TRBV7-2, with D possibly being TRBD2 (6 bases). The CDR3 spans 14 residues. Germline CDR1 is SGHTA and CDR2 is FQGNSA. Between the trimmed V and J ends, which lost 6 bases and 1 base, there was a span of 9 bases. The CDR3 nucleotides are TGTGCCAGCAGAGGTAGCGGGAACACCGGGGAGCTGTTTTTT. This encodes CASRGSGNTGELFF.

Concerning this clonotype: A much larger clone differs from this one at a single base, so this may be a read error. The V and J genes are TRBV6-1 and TRBJ2-5; unclear D gene. The CDR3 contains 10 residues. Germline CDR1 and CDR2: MNHNS and SASEGT. DNA of the CDR3: TGTGCCATCAGTGAAGCGCCAATCTACTTC. Protein sequence: CAISEAPIYF.

The chain is built from TRBV6-5 and TRBJ1-3; TRBD1 aligns across 9 bases. This CDR3 comprises 15 residues. Germline values: CDR1 MNHEY, CDR2 SVGAGI. V dropped 7 bases and J dropped 4; count of bases not matched to a gene: 8. The CDR3 is CASTQNRGLGNTIYF. The CDR3 DNA reads TGTGCCAGCACCCAAAACAGGGGGCTCGGAAACACCATATATTTT.

At least ten counts were recorded for this clonotype. CDR3 sequence: CATLDRPSYEQYF. The CDR3 DNA sequence: TGTGCCACCCTGGACAGGCCCAGCTACGAGCAGTACTTC. The chain is built from TRBV10-3 and TRBJ2-7; TRBD1 aligns across 7 bases. V shed 10 bases and J 3 bases; nucleotides not matched to a gene: 9. The germline gives CDR1 ENHRY, CDR2 SYGVKD. This CDR3 is 13 amino acids long.

This clonotype was observed at least ten times. The rearrangement links TRBV7-6 to TRBJ2-6; D gene uncertain. Per the germline V gene, CDR1 is SGHVS and CDR2 is FNYEAQ. Trimming shortened V by 1 base and J by 0 bases, and 7 bases separated the two germline ends. This CDR3 contains 16 residues. CDR3 region: CASSLGFGSGANVLTF. The CDR3 DNA reads as TGTGCCAGCAGCTTAGGTTTCGGCTCTGGGGCCAACGTCCTGACTTTC.

The sample holds one count of this clonotype. Relative to the germline gene, one junction end is altered; a read error may explain this. The chain carries TRBV15 and TRBJ1-5; TRBD1 aligns across 11 bases. The CDR3 length is 16 residues. The V gene's germline CDR1 is LNHNV and CDR2 YYDKDF (reference sequence). CDR3 bases: TGTGCCACCAGCAGTGATTGGACAGGGGGCAACCAGCCCCAGCATTTT. This sequence encodes CATSSDWTGGNQPQHF.

The rearrangement links TRBV7-9 to TRBJ1-2; the D gene is possibly TRBD1 (6 bases). V gave up 11 bases and J gave up 13 bases, with 23 bases separating them. CDR3 length: 12 residues. Per the germline V gene, CDR1 is SEHNR and CDR2 is FQNEAQ (reference sequence). CDR3 residues: CAVSGGDKGRTF. The CDR3 DNA is TGTGCCGTGAGCGGTGGGGACAAAGGTCGCACCTTC.

In regard to this clonotype: This may stem from a read error, because a much larger clone lies one nucleotide away. The V gene is TRBV7-9, the J gene TRBJ1-1, with D possibly matching TRBD1 (5 bases). The CDR3 covers 15 residues. The germline V gene encodes CDR1 SEHNR and CDR2 FQNEAQ (reference sequence). The CDR3 DNA follows: TGTGCCAGCAGCTTAGGAGGGGATATGAACACTGAAGCTTTGTTT. This sequence encodes CASSLGGDMNTEALF.

A note on this clonotype: A single base separates this from a much larger clone, so it may be a read error. The rearrangement links TRBV4-3 to TRBJ1-6, with D perhaps TRBD1 (5 bases). V was clipped by 1 base and J by 7 bases, with 8 bases between them. This CDR3 spans 14 amino acids. The germline gives CDR1 LGHNA, CDR2 YSLEER. This chain's CDR3 is CASSQGQRNSPLHF. CDR3 nucleotide sequence: TGCGCCAGCAGCCAAGGACAGAGAAATTCACCCCTCCACTTT.

This clonotype was observed at least ten times. This sequence joins TRBV20-1 and TRBJ2-7; TRBD1 matches at 7 bases. This CDR3 has 15 residues. Germline CDR1 is DFQATT and CDR2 is SNEGSKA (reference sequence). With V trimmed by 1 base and J by 2 bases, 8 bases remained unmatched. The chain's CDR3 is CSARGTGTVTYEQYF. Written as DNA, the CDR3 is TGCAGTGCTAGAGGGACCGGGACAGTAACCTACGAGCAGTACTTC.

This clonotype occurred many times. The chain links TRBV9 to TRBJ2-2; D gene unclear. The CDR3 spans 12 residues. V dropped 8 bases and J dropped 3 bases, with 8 bases sitting between them. The germline CDR1 and CDR2 sequences are SGDLS and YYNGEE. The CDR3 here is CASGKDTGELFF. The CDR3 region has the DNA TGTGCCAGTGGCAAGGACACCGGGGAGCTGTTTTTT.

The gene calls are TRBV15 and TRBJ1-5, with D possibly being TRBD1 (5 bases). The CDR3 runs 13 residues. Germline-derived CDR1 and CDR2 are LNHNV and YYDKDF (reference sequence). V was shortened by 5 bases and J by 3 bases, with 8 bases between the two germline ends. CDR3 residues: CATSEQVNQPQHF. Written as DNA, the CDR3 is TGTGCCACCAGCGAACAGGTCAATCAGCCCCAGCATTTT.

The V gene is TRBV6-2 or TRBV6-3, the J gene TRBJ1-6; D gene uncertain. Per germline, CDR1 MNHEY and CDR2 SVGEGT. V lost 5 bases to trimming and J lost 10 bases, with 18 bases between them. The CDR3 length is 15 residues. CDR3 nucleotide sequence: TGTGCCAGCAGTGTGGCACCCCTGAATGAATCACCCCTCCACTTT. Translating gives CASSVAPLNESPLHF.